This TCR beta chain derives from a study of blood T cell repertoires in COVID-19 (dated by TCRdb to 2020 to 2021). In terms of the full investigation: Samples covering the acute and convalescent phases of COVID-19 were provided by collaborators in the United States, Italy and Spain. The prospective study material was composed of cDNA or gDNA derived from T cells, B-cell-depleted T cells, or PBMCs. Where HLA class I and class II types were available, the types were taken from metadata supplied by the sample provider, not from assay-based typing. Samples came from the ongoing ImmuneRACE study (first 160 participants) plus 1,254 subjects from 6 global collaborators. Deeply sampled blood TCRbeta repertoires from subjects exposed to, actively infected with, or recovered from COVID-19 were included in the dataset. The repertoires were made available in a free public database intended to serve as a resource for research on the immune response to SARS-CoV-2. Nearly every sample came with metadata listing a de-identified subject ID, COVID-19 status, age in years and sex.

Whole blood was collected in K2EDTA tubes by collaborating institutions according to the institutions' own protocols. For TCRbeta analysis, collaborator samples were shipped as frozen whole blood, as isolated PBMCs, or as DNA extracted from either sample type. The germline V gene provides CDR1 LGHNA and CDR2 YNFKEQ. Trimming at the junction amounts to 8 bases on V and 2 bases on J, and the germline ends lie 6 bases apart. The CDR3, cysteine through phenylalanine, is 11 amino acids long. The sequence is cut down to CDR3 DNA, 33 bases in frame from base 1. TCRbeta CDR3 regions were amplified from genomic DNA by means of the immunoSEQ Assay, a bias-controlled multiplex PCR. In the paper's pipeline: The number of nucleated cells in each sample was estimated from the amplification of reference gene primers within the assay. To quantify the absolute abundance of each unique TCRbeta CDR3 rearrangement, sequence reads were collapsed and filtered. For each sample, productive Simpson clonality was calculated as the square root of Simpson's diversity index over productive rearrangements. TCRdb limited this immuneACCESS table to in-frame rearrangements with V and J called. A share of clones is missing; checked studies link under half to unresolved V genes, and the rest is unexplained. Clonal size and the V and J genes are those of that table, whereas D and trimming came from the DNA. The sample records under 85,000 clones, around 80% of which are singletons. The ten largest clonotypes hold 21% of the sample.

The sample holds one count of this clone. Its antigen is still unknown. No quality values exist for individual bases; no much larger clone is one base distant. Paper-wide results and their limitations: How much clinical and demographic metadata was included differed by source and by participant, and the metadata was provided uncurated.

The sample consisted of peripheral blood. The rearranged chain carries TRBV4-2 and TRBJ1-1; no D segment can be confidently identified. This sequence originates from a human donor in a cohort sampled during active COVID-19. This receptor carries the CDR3 CASGRNTEAFF. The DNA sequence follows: TGTGCCAGCGGGAGAAACACTGAAGCTTTCTTT.